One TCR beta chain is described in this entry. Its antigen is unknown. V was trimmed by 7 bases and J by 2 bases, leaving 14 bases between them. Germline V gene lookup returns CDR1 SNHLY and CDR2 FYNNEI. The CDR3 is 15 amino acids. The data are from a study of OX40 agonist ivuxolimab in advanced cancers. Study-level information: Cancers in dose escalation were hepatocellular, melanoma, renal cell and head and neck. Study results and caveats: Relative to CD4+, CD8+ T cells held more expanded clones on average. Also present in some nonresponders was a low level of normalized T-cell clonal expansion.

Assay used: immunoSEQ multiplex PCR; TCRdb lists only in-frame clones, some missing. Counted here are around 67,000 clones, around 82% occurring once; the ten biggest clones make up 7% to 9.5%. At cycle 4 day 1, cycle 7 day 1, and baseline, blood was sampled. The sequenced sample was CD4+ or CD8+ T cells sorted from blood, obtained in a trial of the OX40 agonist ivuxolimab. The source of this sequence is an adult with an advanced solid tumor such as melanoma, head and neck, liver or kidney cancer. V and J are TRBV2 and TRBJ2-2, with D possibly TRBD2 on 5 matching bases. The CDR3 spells CASTEGRENTGELFF. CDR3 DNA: TGTGCCAGCACCGAGGGTAGGGAAAACACCGGGGAGCTGTTTTTT. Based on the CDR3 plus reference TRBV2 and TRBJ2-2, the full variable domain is EPEVTQTPSHQVTQMGQEVILRCVPISNHLYFYWYRQILGQKVEFLVSFYNNEISEKSEIFDDQFSVERPDGSNFTLKIRSTKLEDSAMYFCASTEGRENTGELFFGEGSRLTVL.